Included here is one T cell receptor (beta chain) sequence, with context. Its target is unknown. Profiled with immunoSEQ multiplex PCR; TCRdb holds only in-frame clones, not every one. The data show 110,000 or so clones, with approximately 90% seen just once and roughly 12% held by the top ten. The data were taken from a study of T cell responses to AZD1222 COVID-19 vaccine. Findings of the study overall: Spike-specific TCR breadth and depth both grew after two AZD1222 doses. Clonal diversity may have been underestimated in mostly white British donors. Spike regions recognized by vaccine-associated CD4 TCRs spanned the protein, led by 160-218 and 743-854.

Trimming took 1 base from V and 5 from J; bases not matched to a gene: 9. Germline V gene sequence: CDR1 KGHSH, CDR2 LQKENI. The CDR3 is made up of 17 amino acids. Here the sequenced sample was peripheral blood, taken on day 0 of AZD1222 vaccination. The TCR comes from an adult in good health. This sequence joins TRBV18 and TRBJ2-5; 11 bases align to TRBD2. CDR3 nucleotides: TGTGCCAGCTCACCACTCCCGGGACTAGCGGCCCCCGAGACCCAGTACTTC. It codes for CASSPLPGLAAPETQYF.